This T cell receptor beta chain emerged from a study of T cells in Graves' hyperthyroidism and ophthalmopathy. Regions amplified from RNA transcripts were the TCR beta CDR3 regions. The HTBI set primed first-round TCR CDR3 RT-PCR. In TCRdb, the multiplex PCR reads were re-called with MiXCR into one record per CDR3 protein. The table lists about 350,000 distinct CDR3 sequences, roughly 20% of them singletons, with about 14% in the top ten. The germline V and J ends were trimmed by 0 bases and 2 bases, with 15 bases remaining between them. This CDR3 is 16 amino acids long. Germline lookup yields CDR1 SGHRS and CDR2 YFSETQ. General study results and limits: The model forecast ophthalmopathy, anticipating it by a median around 6.5 months before onset.

This clonotype was detected ten times or more. Antigen specificity is unknown. The sequenced material came from blood. The clonotype was recovered from a middle-aged woman with Graves' ophthalmopathy. The V call is TRBV5-1, the J call TRBJ2-7, with D uncertain. In DNA, the CDR3 is TGCGCCAGCAGCTTGGCCTTGGCAGAACGCCCCTACGAGCAGTACTTC. Protein product: CASSLALAERPYEQYF. The full variable domain, in which reference TRBV5-1 and TRBJ2-7 provide the parts outside the CDR3, is KAGVTQTPRYLIKTRGQQVTLSCSPISGHRSVSWYQQTPGQGLQFLFEYFSETQRNKGNFPGRFSGRQFSNSRSEMNVSTLELGDSALYLCASSLALAERPYEQYFGPGTRLTVT.